The present entry profiles one TCR beta chain with its context. This clone has just one count. There is no known antigen for this receptor. No much larger clone exists at a distance of one base, and base qualities are not known. The sample contains more than one DNA sequence encoding this CDR3. The entry originates in a study of cytomegalovirus exposure and HLA in healthy donors (dated by TCRdb to the late 2010s). About the full investigation: An earlier analysis of approximately 550 of the donors reported 250 to 350 Gb of sequence data and 120 million or so unique TCR beta sequences from 150 million to 200 million T cells. An early release that covered around 590 HLA-typed donors contained about 300 gigabases of sequencing data and tens of millions of unique TCR sequences. The genetic ancestry cluster associated with self-reported Caucasian donors included 81% of the roughly 390 genotyped donors. The study was designed to test whether signatures of past pathogen exposure could be identified by cataloging public T cell receptors. The study used immunosequencing to profile the T cell repertoires of several hundred subjects and linked those repertoires to cytomegalovirus serostatus. In addition to the first cohort of 650 to 800 subjects, a separate validation cohort of over 90 different subjects was used. The study combined high-throughput TCR immunosequencing, statistical association of individual TCRs with disease status, and machine learning to predict cytomegalovirus infection status. In a later analysis, previously published TCR beta repertoires from about 670 donors were re-analyzed and high-resolution HLA genotyping was added so that TCR occurrence patterns could be studied. Rather than using new phenotypic data, the later analysis identified candidate immune exposures from TCR beta sequences and from how often those sequences occurred across donors. An earlier analysis of some 500 of the donors used high-throughput TCR beta sequencing to judge whether each TCR beta V gene segment behaved as functional or pseudogenic. Donor age, sex, ethnicity and CMV serostatus were compiled alongside the repertoire data. Genome-wide SNP genotypes for about 65% of the roughly 670 donors were used in a later genetic analysis, which treated that subset as a discovery cohort. Every repertoire in the discovery cohort had been generated on one and the same sequencing platform. HLA typing included class I and class II loci at four-digit resolution. Typing coverage varied by locus: about 620-630 donors for A, B, C, DRB1 and DQB1; approximately 560 for DQA1; some 610 for DPA1; approximately 490 for DPB1. Because of strong linkage in the cohort, four to six DR-DQ haplotypes were treated as single units for association and clustering. Across approximately 400 genotyped donors of the cohort, an average of approximately 240,000 unique TCR beta nucleotide sequences per donor were sequenced, and approximately 19% of those sequences were non-productive.

The germline V gene specifies SGDLS as CDR1 and YYNGEE as CDR2. V is pared back by 2 bases and J by 0 bases, with 5 bases lying between the germline termini. The CDR3 starts with the cysteine, ends with the phenylalanine, and has 13 residues. The only DNA kept is the CDR3, 39 bases in frame from the first base. What the study reported, not specific to this receptor: Because the 87-base-pair reads could not distinguish some IMGT-functional V segments, including TRBV6-2 and TRBV6-3, those segments were excluded. A later analysis associated 16,951 TCR beta sequences with specific HLA alleles at a false discovery rate of 0.05. A later analysis found that most CMV-associated TCR beta chains appeared HLA-restricted, with HLA associations seemingly driven largely by CMV exposure. A later analysis reported that several top co-occurrence clusters appeared linked to parvovirus B19, influenza, CMV and Epstein-Barr virus. A later genetic analysis reported fewer N-insertions in productive TCRs among donors in an Asian-associated ancestry cluster than the roughly 620-donor mean. Most TCR sequences were observed very rarely across donors, whereas some public TCRs were present in many individuals. According to a later analysis, TCR association rates differed among HLA loci, with DRB1 alleles showing the most associated TCRs and HLA-C alleles showing the fewest. The study gave a list of about 170 TCR beta chains associated with cytomegalovirus. The earlier analysis of some 540 of the donors excluded approximately 17 rarely observed V segments, including chromosome 9 orphons, because counts were too low. A cluster of highly shared sequence variants was judged likely to be a technical artifact of the sequencing pipeline. Assigning TCR associations to individual alleles was difficult when HLA alleles, especially DR and DQ, strongly co-occurred. Immune exposure information for the cohort was limited to CMV serostatus. In a later analysis, HLA-associated TCR beta chains were found to be more clonally expanded and to have lower generation probabilities than equally common non-associated chains. According to the authors, the approach could potentially be generalized to other disease states and immunological phenotypes. Because HLA typing was missing for some donors at each locus, association tests included only the typed subset. In vitro tests confirmed that a few of the cytomegalovirus-associated TCR beta chains recognize cytomegalovirus antigens. Presence/absence analyses assumed roughly uniform sequencing depth across donors, an assumption that may not hold. The classifier was reported to diagnose cytomegalovirus status with high specificity and sensitivity in both the original and validation cohorts. Correlated functional status among segregating V segments might reflect linkage disequilibrium, but an unknown experimental factor could not be ruled out. A further reported finding was that TCR beta sequences accurately predicted the HLA-A and HLA-B alleles for most subjects in the first cohort. V-gene and J-gene trimming of TCR beta chains was associated with a missense DCLRE1C variant in a later genetic analysis, and the association was replicated in an independent cohort. An earlier analysis of approximately 500 of the donors showed that most TCR beta V segments appeared in productive rearrangements either about 90% or about 30% of the time, which broadly matched IMGT annotations. The cohort was sequenced for TCR beta chains only, and without alpha or paired-chain data the features that could be detected were limited.

The cohort consisted of 670 or so healthy bone marrow donors. Cohort members were all nominally healthy when sampled, although unrecorded immune exposures were likely present. The donor tested CMV seronegative, placing the donor among the 350 to 400 seronegative members of the cohort. Each donor provided a peripheral blood sample, and peripheral blood mononuclear cells were used for TCR beta sequencing. Genomic DNA was extracted from the blood cell samples with the Qiagen DNeasy Blood Extraction Kit. Receptor amplification or capture employed the immunoSEQ multiplex PCR assay. The multiplex PCR relied on a mix of 60 forward primers for TCR Vbeta segments and 13 reverse primers for TCR Jbeta segments. A multiplex PCR assay on genomic DNA amplified the CDR3 region of rearranged TCR beta genes. The Illumina HiSeq System was used to sequence the amplified TCR beta libraries as 87-base-pair reads. Per the authors' processing: A later analysis counted about 80 million unique TCR beta chains across the 650 to 700 repertoires, and 10 million to 11 million of these chains were shared by at least two donors. To remove PCR and sequencing errors, raw reads were error-corrected and collapsed into unique sequences using a nearest-neighbor algorithm that merged closely related sequences. V, D and J gene segments were assigned by aligning CDR3 sequences to IMGT reference sequences. For a sequence to be retained, a match of at least six nucleotides to both a V gene segment and a J gene segment was required. A rearrangement counted as productive if the CDR3 had no stop codons and remained in frame with V and J, and every other rearrangement counted as non-productive. Following IMGT convention, CDR3 was defined as the stretch from the second conserved V-encoded cysteine up to the conserved J-encoded phenylalanine. The earlier analysis of about 590 of the donors excluded sequences that lacked an unambiguous match to a single V gene segment. An earlier analysis of 587 of the donors classified V segments as functional when productive rearrangements were above 56.7% and as segregating when the standard deviation between donors was above 5%. A statistical classification framework was developed to diagnose cytomegalovirus status using the catalog of TCR beta chain sequences. In a later analysis, V and J genes were assigned by comparing TCR nucleotide sequences against IMGT/GENE-DB human TR gene sequences. In a later analysis, CDR3 sequences and most-parsimonious VDJ recombination scenarios were assigned using the TCRdist pipeline. In a later analysis, each TCR beta chain was defined by its CDR3 amino acid sequence together with its V-gene family, and reads lacking a unique V-gene family were excluded. In a later analysis, fewer than 600 highly shared, low-generation-probability nucleotide sequences were removed to address suspected cross-contamination and a sequencing artifact. In a later analysis, a clonal expansion index for each public chain was calculated from normalized within-repertoire ranks of inferred template counts. A later analysis computed generation probabilities with a VDJ recombination model fitted to out-of-frame rearrangements, and checked the results against IGoR. In a later analysis, hypergeometric tests were used to score TCR-TCR, TCR-HLA and TCR-CMV co-occurrence, with a repertoire-size bias correction applied to TCR pairs. False discovery rates were estimated in a later analysis by permuting HLA or CMV assignments 20 times. In a later analysis, co-occurring TCRs were grouped with DBSCAN, and TCRdist sequence similarity was added when clustering was performed within HLA-allele-positive subsets. Co-occurrence clustering excluded repertoires with fewer than 30,000 or more than 120,000 public chains, plus five with anomalous nucleotide sharing. The immuneACCESS repertoire file appears here via TCRdb, limited to in-frame rearrangements. These files lack a portion of the clones; in checked studies, under half of the deficit traces to unresolved V genes, and the cause of the others is not known. Clone size and V and J calls were adopted from that table, with D and trimming inferred from the DNA. The sample table shows about 200,000 clones, and roughly 85% are seen once. The top ten hold 2% to 2.5% of the sample.

The sequencing sample was made of PBMCs. The chain joins TRBV9 to TRBJ1-1; there is no confident call for the D gene. This sequence originates from a woman aged 50 to 60 in good health and CMV-seronegative. The sequence in DNA is TGTGCCAGCAGCGTTGAGGTGAACACTGAAGCTTTCTTT. The encoded protein is CASSVEVNTEAFF.